These 10 T cell receptor beta chains were sequenced from one sample in a study of neoadjuvant nivolumab and ipilimumab in lung cancer. Only in-frame clones appear in the TCRdb table, and some are missing; sequencing was by immunoSEQ multiplex PCR. The sample shows some 18,000 clones, 75% to 85% of them seen only once. Sequenced here: tumor tissue, sampled after neoadjuvant nivolumab, alone or with ipilimumab, at or shortly before surgery. The receptors derive from an adult with non-small cell lung cancer.

This clone was seen a few times. This chain joins TRBV11-2 and TRBJ1-1, with 8 bases lining up with TRBD1. The trim removed 4 bases at V and 1 base at J, leaving 5 bases unmatched. CDR3 length: 15 amino acids. Germline-derived CDR1 and CDR2 are SGHAT and FQNNGV. As DNA, the CDR3 is TGTGCCAGCAGCTCGGACAGGGCTTGGAACACTGAAGCTTTCTTT. This translates into CASSSDRAWNTEAFF.

The chain is built from TRBV2 and TRBJ1-1; TRBD1 agrees at 7 bases. This CDR3 contains 12 residues. Germline V lookup: CDR1 SNHLY, CDR2 FYNNEI. Germline trimming cut 3 bases from V and 10 bases from J; bases unmatched to any gene: 5. CDR3 amino acids: CASSEAGGSAFF. CDR3 bases: TGTGCCAGCAGTGAGGCAGGGGGATCAGCTTTCTTT.

The chain combines TRBV7-3 with TRBJ1-3; D may be TRBD1 (6 bases). The V and J ends lost 2 bases and 2 bases respectively, with 10 bases between them. Germline CDR1 SGHTA, CDR2 FQGTGA. This CDR3 has 15 residues. CDR3 nucleotides: TGTGCCAGCAGCTTAGAGGGGGAACCTGGAAACACCATATATTTT. Its protein product is CASSLEGEPGNTIYF.

V and J are TRBV2 and TRBJ1-2, with D unresolved. V lost 3 bases to trimming and J lost 1 base, with 6 bases between them. From germline, CDR1 is SNHLY and CDR2 FYNNEI. The CDR3 extends over 13 amino acids. The CDR3 loop reads CASSDSSNYGYTF. As DNA, the CDR3 is TGTGCCAGCAGTGATTCTAGTAACTATGGCTACACCTTC.

V is TRBV5-6 and J is TRBJ2-3, with 9 bases fitting TRBD2. Trimming at V came to 4 bases and at J to 0 bases, leaving 6 bases not matched to a gene. This CDR3 has 16 residues. From germline, CDR1 is SGHDT and CDR2 YYEEEE. The CDR3 region has the DNA TGTGCCAGCAGCCGCTCCGGGACTAGCAGCACAGATACGCAGTATTTT. As protein: CASSRSGTSSTDTQYF.

This chain connects TRBV15 to TRBJ2-7, with 10 positions matching TRBD1. This CDR3 has 12 amino acids. Germline V CDR1 and CDR2: LNHNV, YYDKDF (reference sequence). Trimming cost V 8 bases and J 2 bases; bases outside gene matches: 0. CDR3 bases: TGTGCCACCGGGACAGGGGCCTACGAGCAGTACTTC. Residues: CATGTGAYEQYF.

The gene calls are TRBV6-1 and TRBJ2-7; D gene unclear. Germline V gene lookup returns CDR1 MNHNS and CDR2 SASEGT. CDR3 length: 14 residues. V was clipped by 2 bases and J by 2 bases, with 10 bases between them. The CDR3 sequence: CASSENLGPYEQYF. DNA of the CDR3: TGTGCCAGCAGTGAAAACCTAGGACCCTACGAGCAGTACTTC.

The chain uses TRBV29-1 and TRBJ1-2, with D tentatively TRBD1 (5 bases). Trimming took off 1 base at V and 8 bases at J, with 14 bases between the two ends. This CDR3 contains 13 residues. Germline V gene data show CDR1 as SQVTM and CDR2 as ANQGSEA. The CDR3 protein is CSVEVGGVSGYTF. For the CDR3, the DNA is TGCAGCGTTGAAGTCGGAGGGGTGAGCGGCTACACCTTC.

The chain carries TRBV29-1 and TRBJ1-1; D remains unclear. Trimming shortened V by 4 bases and J by 1 base, and 10 bases separated the two germline ends. Germline CDR1 and CDR2: SQVTM and ANQGSEA. This CDR3 is 13 amino acids long. In DNA form, the CDR3 reads TGCAGCGTTGGCTACAGTTCGAACACTGAAGCTTTCTTT. Its translation is CSVGYSSNTEAFF. Full variable domain (outside the CDR3, taken from reference TRBV29-1 and TRBJ1-1): SAVISQKPSRDICQRGTSLTIQCQVDSQVTMMFWYRQQPGQSLTLIATANQGSEATYESGFVIDKFPISRPNLTFSTLTVSNMSPEDSSIYLCSVGYSSNTEAFFGQGTRLTVV.

The V and J genes are TRBV18 and TRBJ2-2; the match to TRBD2 covers 10 bases. The CDR3 contains 17 residues. The germline V gene has CDR1 KGHSH and CDR2 LQKENI. Losses at the gene ends were 1 base for V and 4 bases for J; bases not matched to a gene: 6. This chain's CDR3 is CASSPRLAGEATGELFF. CDR3 DNA sequence: TGTGCCAGCTCACCACGGCTAGCGGGAGAGGCCACCGGGGAGCTGTTTTTT.